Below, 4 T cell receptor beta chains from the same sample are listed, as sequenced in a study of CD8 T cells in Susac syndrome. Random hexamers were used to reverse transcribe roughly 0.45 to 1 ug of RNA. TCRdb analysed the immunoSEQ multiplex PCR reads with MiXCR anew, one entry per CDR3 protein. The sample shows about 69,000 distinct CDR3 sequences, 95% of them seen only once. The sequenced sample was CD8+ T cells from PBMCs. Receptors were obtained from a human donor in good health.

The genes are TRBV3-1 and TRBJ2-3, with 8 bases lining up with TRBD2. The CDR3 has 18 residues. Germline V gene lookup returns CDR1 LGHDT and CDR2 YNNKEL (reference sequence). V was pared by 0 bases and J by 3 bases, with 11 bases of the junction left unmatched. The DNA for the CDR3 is TGTGCCAGCAGCCAAGAGGTGGAAACGGGGGGGCAGACAGATACGCAGTATTTT. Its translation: CASSQEVETGGQTDTQYF.

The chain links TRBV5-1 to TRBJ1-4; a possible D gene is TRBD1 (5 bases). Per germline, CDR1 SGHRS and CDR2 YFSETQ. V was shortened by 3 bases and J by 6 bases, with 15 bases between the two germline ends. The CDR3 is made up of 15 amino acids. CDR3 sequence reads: CASSSPGQADEKLFF. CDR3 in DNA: TGCGCCAGCAGCTCGCCAGGACAAGCAGATGAAAAACTGTTTTTT.

The CDR3 loop is CASSPEPTSGTSTDTQYF. The CDR3 bases are TGCGCCAGCAGCCCCGAGCCAACTAGCGGTACTAGCACAGATACGCAGTATTTT. The rearrangement links TRBV4-3 to TRBJ2-3; 8 bases line up with TRBD2. V shed 4 bases, J shed 0 bases, and the junction held 12 bases outside the gene matches. The CDR3 has 18 residues. Germline CDR1 reads LGHNA; CDR2 reads YSLEER.

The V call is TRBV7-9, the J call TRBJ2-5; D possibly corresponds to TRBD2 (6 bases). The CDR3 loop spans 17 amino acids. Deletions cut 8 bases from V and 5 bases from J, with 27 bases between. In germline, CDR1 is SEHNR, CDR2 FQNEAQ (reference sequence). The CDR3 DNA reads TGTGCCAGCGGTCCCGACATAGCGGAGGACCGGTGGGAGACCCAGTACTTC. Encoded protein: CASGPDIAEDRWETQYF.